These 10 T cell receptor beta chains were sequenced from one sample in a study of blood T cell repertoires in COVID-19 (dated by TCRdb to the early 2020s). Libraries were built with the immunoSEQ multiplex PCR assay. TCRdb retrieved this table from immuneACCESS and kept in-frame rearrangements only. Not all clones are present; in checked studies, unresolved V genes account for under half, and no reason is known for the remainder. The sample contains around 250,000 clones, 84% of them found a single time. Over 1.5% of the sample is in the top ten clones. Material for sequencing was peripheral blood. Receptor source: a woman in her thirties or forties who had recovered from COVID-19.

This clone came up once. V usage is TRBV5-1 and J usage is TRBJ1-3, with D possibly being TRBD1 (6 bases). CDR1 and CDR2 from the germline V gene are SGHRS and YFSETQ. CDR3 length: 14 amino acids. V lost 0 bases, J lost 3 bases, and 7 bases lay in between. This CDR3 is CASSLAGVGNTIYF. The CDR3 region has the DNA TGCGCCAGCAGCTTGGCAGGGGTTGGAAACACCATATATTTT.

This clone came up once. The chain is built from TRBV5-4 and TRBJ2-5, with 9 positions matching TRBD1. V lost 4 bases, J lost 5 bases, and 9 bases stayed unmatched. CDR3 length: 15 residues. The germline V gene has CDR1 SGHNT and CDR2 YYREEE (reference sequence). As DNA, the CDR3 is TGTGCCAGCAGCAGTGGGACAGGGACTGCGGAGACCCAGTACTTC. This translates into CASSSGTGTAETQYF.

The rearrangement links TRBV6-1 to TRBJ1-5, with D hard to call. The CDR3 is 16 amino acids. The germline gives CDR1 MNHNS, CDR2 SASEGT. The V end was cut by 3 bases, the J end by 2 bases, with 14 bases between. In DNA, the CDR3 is TGTGCCAGCAGTGAGAATCCGGGAGTGGGCAATCAGCCCCAGCATTTT. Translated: CASSENPGVGNQPQHF.

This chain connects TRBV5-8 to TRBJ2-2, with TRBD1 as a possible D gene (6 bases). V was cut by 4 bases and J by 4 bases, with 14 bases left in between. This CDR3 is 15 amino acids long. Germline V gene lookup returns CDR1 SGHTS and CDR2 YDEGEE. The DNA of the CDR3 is TGTGCCAGCAGCCACGGCGACAGGTTCACCGGGGAGCTGTTTTTT. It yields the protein CASSHGDRFTGELFF.

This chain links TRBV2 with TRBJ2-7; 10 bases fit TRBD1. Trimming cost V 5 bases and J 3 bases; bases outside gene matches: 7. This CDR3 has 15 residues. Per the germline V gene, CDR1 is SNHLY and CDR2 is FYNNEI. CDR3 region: CASSWGQGNIYEQYF. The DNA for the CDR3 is TGTGCCAGCAGTTGGGGACAGGGGAATATCTACGAGCAGTACTTC.

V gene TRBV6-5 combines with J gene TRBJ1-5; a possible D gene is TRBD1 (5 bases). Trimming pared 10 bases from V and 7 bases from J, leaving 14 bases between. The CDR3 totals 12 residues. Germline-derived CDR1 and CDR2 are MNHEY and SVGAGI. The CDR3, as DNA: TGTGCCACCCGGACGGAGGGGCAGCCCCAGCATTTT. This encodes CATRTEGQPQHF.

CDR3 protein: CASSESEGVGTEAFF. The CDR3 DNA is TGTGCCAGCAGTGAATCAGAGGGAGTCGGCACTGAAGCTTTCTTT. This sequence joins TRBV2 and TRBJ1-1; D unclear. The germline gives CDR1 SNHLY, CDR2 FYNNEI. V dropped 2 bases and J dropped 4 bases, with 14 bases sitting between them. This CDR3 region has 15 residues.

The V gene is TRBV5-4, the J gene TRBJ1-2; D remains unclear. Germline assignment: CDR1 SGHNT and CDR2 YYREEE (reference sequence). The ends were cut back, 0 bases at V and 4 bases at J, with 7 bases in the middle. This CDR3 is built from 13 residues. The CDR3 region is CASSLDWAYGYTF. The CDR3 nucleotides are TGTGCCAGCAGCTTGGACTGGGCCTATGGCTACACCTTC.

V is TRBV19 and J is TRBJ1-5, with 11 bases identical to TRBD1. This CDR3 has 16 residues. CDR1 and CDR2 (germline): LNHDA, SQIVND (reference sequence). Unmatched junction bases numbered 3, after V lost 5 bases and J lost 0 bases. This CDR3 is CASSVDRGLSNQPQHF. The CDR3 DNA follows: TGTGCCAGTAGTGTGGACAGGGGGCTTAGCAATCAGCCCCAGCATTTT.

Here the CDR3 reads CASSSLHYNEQFF. The CDR3, as DNA: TGTGCCAGCAGCTCATTACACTACAATGAGCAGTTCTTC. The chain uses TRBV5-4 and TRBJ2-1, with D unresolved. Germline CDR1 SGHNT, CDR2 YYREEE (reference sequence). V was pared by 3 bases and J by 3 bases, with 7 bases between. The CDR3 consists of 13 residues.